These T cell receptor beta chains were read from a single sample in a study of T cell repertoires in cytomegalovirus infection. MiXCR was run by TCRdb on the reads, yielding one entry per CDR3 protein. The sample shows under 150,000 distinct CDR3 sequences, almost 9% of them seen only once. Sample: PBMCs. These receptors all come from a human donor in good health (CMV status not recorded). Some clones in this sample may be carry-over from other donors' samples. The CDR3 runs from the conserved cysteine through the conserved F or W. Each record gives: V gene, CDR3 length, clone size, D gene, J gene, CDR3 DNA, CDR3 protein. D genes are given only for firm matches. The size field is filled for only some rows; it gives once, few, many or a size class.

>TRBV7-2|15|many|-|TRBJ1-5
TGTGCCAGCAGCACTATATCTACAGGAAATCAGCCCCAGCATTTT
CASSTISTGNQPQHF
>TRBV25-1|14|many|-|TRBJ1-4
TGTGCCAGCAGTGAAGGGGCAGGATACGAAAAACTGTTTTTT
CASSEGAGYEKLFF
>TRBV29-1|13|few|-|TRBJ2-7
TGCAGCGTTACCGGGGATACTACCTACGAGCAGTACTTC
CSVTGDTTYEQYF
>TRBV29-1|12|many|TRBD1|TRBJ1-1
TGCAGCGTCGGACAGGGGGGGACTGAAGCTTTCTTT
CSVGQGGTEAFF
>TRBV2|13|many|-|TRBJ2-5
TGTGCCAGCAGTGTCATCGGGGTAGAGACCCAGTACTTC
CASSVIGVETQYF
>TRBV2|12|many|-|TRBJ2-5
TGTGCCAGCAGTGCGGAGCAGGCCACCCAGTACTTC
CASSAEQATQYF
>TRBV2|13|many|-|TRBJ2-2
TGTGCCAGCAGTGAAACGGTGACCGGGGAGCTGTTTTTT
CASSETVTGELFF
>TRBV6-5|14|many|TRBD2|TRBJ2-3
TGTGCCAGCAGTAATCGGGGGGGCCCGGATACGCAGTATTTT
CASSNRGGPDTQYF
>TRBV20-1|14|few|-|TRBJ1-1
TGCAGTGCTAGTTTTGGGGGCGGGTACACTGAAGCTTTCTTT
CSASFGGGYTEAFF
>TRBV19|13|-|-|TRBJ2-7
TGTGCCACCGCCCGTAGGGGGAACTACGAGCAGTACTTC
CATARRGNYEQYF
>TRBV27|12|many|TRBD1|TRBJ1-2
TGTGCCAGCAGTGACAGGGTGGTGGGCTACACCTTC
CASSDRVVGYTF
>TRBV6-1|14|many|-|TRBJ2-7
TGTGCCAGCACCGAAGTGGCAGGACCCTACGAGCAGTACTTC
CASTEVAGPYEQYF
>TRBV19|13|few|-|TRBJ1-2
TGTGCCAGTAGTGCGCAGAATAACTATGGCTACACCTTC
CASSAQNNYGYTF
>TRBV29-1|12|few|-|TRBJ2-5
TGCAGCGTGGCCAGGGGCCAAGAGACCCAGTACTTC
CSVARGQETQYF
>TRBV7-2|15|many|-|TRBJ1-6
TGTGCCAGCAGCTTTCGACATTCTTATAATTCACCCCTCCACTTT
CASSFRHSYNSPLHF
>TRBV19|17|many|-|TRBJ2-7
TGTGCCAGTAGTATCTACCCCGGAGCAGGGATTACCTACGAGCAGTACTTC
CASSIYPGAGITYEQYF
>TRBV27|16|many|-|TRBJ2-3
TGTGCCAGCAGTGCGGTTACAGGGATTAGCACAGATACGCAGTATTTT
CASSAVTGISTDTQYF
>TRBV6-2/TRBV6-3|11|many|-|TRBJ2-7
TGTGCCAGCAGTCAAAGGTACGAGCAGTACTTC
CASSQRYEQYF
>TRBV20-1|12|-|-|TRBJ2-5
TGCAGTGCTAGAGGGCTTGGCGAGACCCAGTACTTC
CSARGLGETQYF
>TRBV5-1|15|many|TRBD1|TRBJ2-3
TGCGCCAGCAGCTTTCACAGGGGTGGCACAGATACGCAGTATTTT
CASSFHRGGTDTQYF
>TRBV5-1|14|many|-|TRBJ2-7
TGCGCCAGCAGCTTGGATCGGAGGGCCTACGAGCAGTACTTC
CASSLDRRAYEQYF
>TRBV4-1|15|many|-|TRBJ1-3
TGCGCCAGCAGCCAACACAGGGAACCTGGAAACACCATATATTTT
CASSQHREPGNTIYF
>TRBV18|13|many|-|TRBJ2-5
TGTGCCAGCTCACCAAACAGACAAGAGACCCAGTACTTC
CASSPNRQETQYF
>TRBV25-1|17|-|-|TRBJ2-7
TGTGCCAGCAGTGAACACGGGGGGCGAGGAGGGACCTACGAGCAGTACTTC
CASSEHGGRGGTYEQYF
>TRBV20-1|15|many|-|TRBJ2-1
TGCAGTGCTAGAGATGATCTTGTAGGTCCCGATGAGCAGTTCTTC
CSARDDLVGPDEQFF
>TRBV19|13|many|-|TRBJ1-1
TGTGCCAGTAGGTTCCAGATGAACACTGAAGCTTTCTTT
CASRFQMNTEAFF
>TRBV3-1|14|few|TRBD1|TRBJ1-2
TGTGCCAGCAGCCCGGGACAGGGGGGGAATGGCTACACCTTC
CASSPGQGGNGYTF
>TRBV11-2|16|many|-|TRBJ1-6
TGTGCCAGCAGCTTAGGGGCAGCCACCTCTAATTCACCCCTCCACTTT
CASSLGAATSNSPLHF
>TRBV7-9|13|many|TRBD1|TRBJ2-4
TGTGCCAGCAGCCTTGGACAGGGCAACATTCAGTACTTC
CASSLGQGNIQYF
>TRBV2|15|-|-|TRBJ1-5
TGTGCCAGCAGTACCCGAGGTAGGGAGGGTCAGCCCCAGCATTTT
CASSTRGREGQPQHF
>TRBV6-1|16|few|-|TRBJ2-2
TGTGCCAGCAGTGGTGTGGCTTGGGCGAACACCGGGGAGCTGTTTTTT
CASSGVAWANTGELFF
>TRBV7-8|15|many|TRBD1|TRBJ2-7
TGTGCCAGCAGCCCGACTATTGACGACAGGGAAAAGCAGTACTTC
CASSPTIDDREKQYF
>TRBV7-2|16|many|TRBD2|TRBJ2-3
TGTGCCAGCAGCTCCTTAAGCGGGGCGCTCGGAGATACGCAGTATTTT
CASSSLSGALGDTQYF
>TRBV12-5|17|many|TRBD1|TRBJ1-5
TGTGCTAGTGGTTTGGTATTCGGACAGGGAGGGAGTCAGCCCCAGCATTTT
CASGLVFGQGGSQPQHF
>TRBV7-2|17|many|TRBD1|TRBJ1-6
TGTGCCAGCAGCTCCCCGGACAGGGAGACCTATAATTCACCCCTCCACTTT
CASSSPDRETYNSPLHF
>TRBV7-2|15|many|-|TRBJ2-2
TGTGCCAGCAGCCAGGCAGGGCCGAACACCGGGGAGCTGTTTTTT
CASSQAGPNTGELFF
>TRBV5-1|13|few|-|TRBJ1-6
TGCGCCAGCAGCTTAAATACTGGTTCACCCCTCCACTTT
CASSLNTGSPLHF
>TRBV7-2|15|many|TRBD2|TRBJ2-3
TGTGCCAGCAGCCCTGCCGGGACTAGCTCGGATACGCAGTATTTT
CASSPAGTSSDTQYF
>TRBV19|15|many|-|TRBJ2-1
TGTGCCAGTAGTAGTCTCTATCTTGGCGGAGATGAGCAGTTCTTC
CASSSLYLGGDEQFF
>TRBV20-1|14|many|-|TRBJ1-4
TGCAGTGCTAGAGCGGCCCACCTGGGGGAAAAACTGTTTTTT
CSARAAHLGEKLFF
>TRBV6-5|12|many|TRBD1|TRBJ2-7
TGTGCCAGCAGGGGACAGGCCTACGAGCAGTACTTC
CASRGQAYEQYF
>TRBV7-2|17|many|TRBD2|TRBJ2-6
TGTGCCAGCAGCTTAGCGGGCGGGGGATCTGGGGCCAACGTCCTGACTTTC
CASSLAGGGSGANVLTF
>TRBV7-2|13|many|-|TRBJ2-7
TGTGCCAGCAGCTCTCCAACCTTCTACGAGCAGTACTTC
CASSSPTFYEQYF
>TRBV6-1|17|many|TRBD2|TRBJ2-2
TGTGCCAGCAGTTCCTCTCGACTAGCGGGGAGGTCTGGGGAGCTGTTTTTT
CASSSSRLAGRSGELFF
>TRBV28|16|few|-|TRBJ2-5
TGTGCCAGTAAAGATGGTCTAGCACAGGCCCAAGAGACCCAGTACTTC
CASKDGLAQAQETQYF
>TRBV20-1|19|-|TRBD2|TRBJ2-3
TGCAGTGCTATACATAGCGGGGGGACCTCGGAATCTAGCACAGATACGCAGTATTTT
CSAIHSGGTSESSTDTQYF
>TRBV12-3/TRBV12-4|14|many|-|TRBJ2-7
TGTGCCAGCAGCCCCGGGACATCTTACTACGAGCAGTACTTC
CASSPGTSYYEQYF
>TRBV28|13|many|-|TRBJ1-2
TGTGCCAGCAGCCCTCAGGGTAGGCATGGCTACACCTTC
CASSPQGRHGYTF
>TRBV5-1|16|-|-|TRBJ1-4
TGCGCCAGCAGCTTGGCCCTGGGGGGCGTTGGGGAAAAACTGTTTTTT
CASSLALGGVGEKLFF
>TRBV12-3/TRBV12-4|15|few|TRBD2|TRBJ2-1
TGTGCCAGCAGTCTGACTAGCGGGGCCTACAATGAGCAGTTCTTC
CASSLTSGAYNEQFF
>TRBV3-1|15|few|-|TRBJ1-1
TGTGCCAGCAGCCAACAGTGGGGGAGGACCACTGAAGCTTTCTTT
CASSQQWGRTTEAFF
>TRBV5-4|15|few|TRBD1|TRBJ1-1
TGTGCCAGCAGCTGGGGACAGGGAGGGAGCACTGAAGCTTTCTTT
CASSWGQGGSTEAFF
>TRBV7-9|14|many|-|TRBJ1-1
TGTGCCAGCAGCTTAGGTGTCTTGGCAGGACAAGCTTTCTTT
CASSLGVLAGQAFF
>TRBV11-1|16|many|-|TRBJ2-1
TGTGCCAGCAGCTTTCTAGCGCCAGGCTCCTACAATGAGCAGTTCTTC
CASSFLAPGSYNEQFF
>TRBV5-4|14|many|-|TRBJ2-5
TGTGCCAGCAGCCTGGGACACTCCCAAGAGACCCAGTACTTC
CASSLGHSQETQYF
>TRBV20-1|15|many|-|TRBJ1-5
TGCAGTGCCACCCTCGGACAATATAGCAATCAGCCCCAGCATTTT
CSATLGQYSNQPQHF
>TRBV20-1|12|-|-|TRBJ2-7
TGCAGTGCAGACGGGACACTCGACGGGCAGTACTTC
CSADGTLDGQYF